This T cell receptor (beta chain) was documented in a study of cytotoxic CD8 clonotypes in ibrutinib-treated CLL. Study-level points and caveats: Baseline levels were approached again at progression, after clonality had risen at ibrutinib response.

As to this clone: What it recognizes is unknown.

Germline CDR1 reads SGHDT; CDR2 reads YYEEEE. Trimming cost V 4 bases and J 2 bases, with 13 bases left between them. The CDR3 length is 14 residues. Sequencing used immunoSEQ multiplex PCR; TCRdb keeps in-frame clones, though not all of them. The sample has 250,000 to 350,000 clones, more than 70% seen once; the top ten hold roughly 6%. The receptor was isolated from a human donor with chronic lymphocytic leukemia. The chain uses TRBV5-6 and TRBJ2-7, with a tentative D call TRBD2 (6 bases). Sequencing was performed on PBMCs, taken at disease progression, from a patient treated with ibrutinib. The CDR3 DNA is TGTGCCAGCAGCGCCACTCTAGCGCCCTACGAGCAGTACTTC. Translation: CASSATLAPYEQYF.